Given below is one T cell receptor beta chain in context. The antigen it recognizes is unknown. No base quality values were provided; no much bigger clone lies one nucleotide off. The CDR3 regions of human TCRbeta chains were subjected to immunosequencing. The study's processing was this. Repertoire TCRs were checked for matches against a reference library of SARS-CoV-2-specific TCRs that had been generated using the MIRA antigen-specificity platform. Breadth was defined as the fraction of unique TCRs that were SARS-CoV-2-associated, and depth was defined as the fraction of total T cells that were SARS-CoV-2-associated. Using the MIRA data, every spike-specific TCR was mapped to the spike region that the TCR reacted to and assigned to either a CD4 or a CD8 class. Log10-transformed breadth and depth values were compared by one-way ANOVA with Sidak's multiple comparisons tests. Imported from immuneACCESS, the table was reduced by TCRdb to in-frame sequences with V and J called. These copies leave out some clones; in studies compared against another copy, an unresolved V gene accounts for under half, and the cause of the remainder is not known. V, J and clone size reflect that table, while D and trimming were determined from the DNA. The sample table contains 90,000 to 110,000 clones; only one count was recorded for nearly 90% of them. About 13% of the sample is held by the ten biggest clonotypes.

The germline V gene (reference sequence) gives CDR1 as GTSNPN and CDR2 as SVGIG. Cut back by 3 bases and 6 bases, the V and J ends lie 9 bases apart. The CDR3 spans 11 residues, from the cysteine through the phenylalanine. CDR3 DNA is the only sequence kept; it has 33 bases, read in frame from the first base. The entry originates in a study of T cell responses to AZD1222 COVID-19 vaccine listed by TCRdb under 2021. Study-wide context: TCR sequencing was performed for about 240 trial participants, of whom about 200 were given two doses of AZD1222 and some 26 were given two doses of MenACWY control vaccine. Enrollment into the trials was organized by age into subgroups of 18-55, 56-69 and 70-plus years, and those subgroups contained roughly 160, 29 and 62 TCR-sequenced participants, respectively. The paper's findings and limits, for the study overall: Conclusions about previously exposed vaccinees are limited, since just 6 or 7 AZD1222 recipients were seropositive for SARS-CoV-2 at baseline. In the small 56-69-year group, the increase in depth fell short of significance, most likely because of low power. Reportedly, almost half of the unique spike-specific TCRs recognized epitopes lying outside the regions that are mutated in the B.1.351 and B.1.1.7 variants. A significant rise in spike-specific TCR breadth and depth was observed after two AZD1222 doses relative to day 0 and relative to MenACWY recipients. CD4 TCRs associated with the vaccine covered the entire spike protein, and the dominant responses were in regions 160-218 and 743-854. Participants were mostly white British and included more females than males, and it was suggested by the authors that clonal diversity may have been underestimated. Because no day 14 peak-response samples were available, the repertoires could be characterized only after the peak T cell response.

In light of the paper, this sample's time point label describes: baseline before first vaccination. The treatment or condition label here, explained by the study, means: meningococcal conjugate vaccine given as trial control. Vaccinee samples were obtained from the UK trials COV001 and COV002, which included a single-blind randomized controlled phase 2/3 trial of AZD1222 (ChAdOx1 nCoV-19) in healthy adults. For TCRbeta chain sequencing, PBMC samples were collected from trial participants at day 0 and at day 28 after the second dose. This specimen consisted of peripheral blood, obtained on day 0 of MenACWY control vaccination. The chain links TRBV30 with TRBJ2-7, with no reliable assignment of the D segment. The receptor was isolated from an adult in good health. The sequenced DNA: TGTGCCTGGAGCCCCCTGGGCGAGCAGTACTTC. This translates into CAWSPLGEQYF.